One and the same sample provided the 24 T cell receptor beta chains below, sequenced in a study of CD8 T cells in ankylosing spondylitis. TCRdb re-called the 5' RACE reads through MiXCR, storing one row per CDR3 protein. Found here are approximately 260,000 distinct CDR3 sequences, over 8.5% of them singletons; the top ten hold around 6.8%. Sequenced sample: blood, either unsorted or a sorted T cell fraction (not recorded which). These receptors were obtained from a male donor with ankylosing spondylitis or in good health (not recorded which).

This clonotype was detected ten times or more. The chain has TRBV20-1 and TRBJ2-5; D is ambiguous. The CDR3 consists of 13 residues. The V end was cut by 3 bases, the J end by 1 base, with 9 bases between. Looked up from germline, CDR1 is DFQATT and CDR2 is SNEGSKA (reference sequence). CDR3 in DNA: TGCAGTGCTAGGCCCGGGCTCCAAGAGACCCAGTACTTC. It specifies CSARPGLQETQYF.

This clonotype showed up many times. This rearrangement joins TRBV9 to TRBJ2-3; 10 bases are a match to TRBD2. CDR3 size: 16 residues. The V and J ends lost 5 bases and 2 bases, in that order; junction bases with no gene match: 8. Germline V gene data show CDR1 as SGDLS and CDR2 as YYNGEE. CDR3 DNA sequence: TGTGCCAGCAGTTCACTAGCGGGGAGGTTCACAGATACGCAGTATTTT. Residues: CASSSLAGRFTDTQYF.

The gene calls are TRBV5-1 and TRBJ2-1, with 8 bases identical to TRBD2. The CDR3 consists of 15 residues. Germline lookup yields CDR1 SGHRS and CDR2 YFSETQ. V dropped 0 bases and J dropped 7; count of bases not matched to a gene: 6. This CDR3 reads CASSLVAGGDNEQFF. The CDR3 DNA reads as TGCGCCAGCAGCTTGGTTGCGGGGGGCGATAATGAGCAGTTCTTC.

This clonotype was counted a few times. The chain joins TRBV25-1 to TRBJ2-7; TRBD2 is a possible D gene (5 bases). Trimming removed 2 bases at V and 0 bases at J, with 14 bases between. The CDR3 runs 16 residues. The V gene's germline CDR1 is MGHDK and CDR2 SYGVNS. CDR3 sequence (DNA): TGTGCCAGCAGTGAAAGTAGCGTACTAAACTCCTACGAGCAGTACTTC. Translation gives CASSESSVLNSYEQYF.

This clonotype was found many times. The chain joins TRBV5-6 to TRBJ1-4; TRBD1 matches 7 bases. The germline V gene encodes CDR1 SGHDT and CDR2 YYEEEE. The V segment lost 0 bases and the J segment 7 bases; nucleotides outside the gene matches: 9. CDR3 length equals 16 residues. CDR3 protein: CASSLDLGQPFEKLFF. DNA of the CDR3: TGTGCCAGCAGCTTGGATCTGGGACAGCCATTTGAAAAACTGTTTTTT.

This clonotype was found many times. The genes are TRBV29-1 and TRBJ2-1, with D perhaps being TRBD1 or TRBD2 (5 bases each). Germline CDR1 reads SQVTM; CDR2 reads ANQGSEA. This CDR3 is 12 amino acids long. The V end lost 5 bases, the J end lost 13 bases, and 18 bases lay between the germline ends. CDR3 region: CSVKTGTLSQFF. For the CDR3, the DNA is TGCAGCGTTAAAACCGGGACCTTGAGCCAGTTCTTC.

This clonotype was detected only a few times. V usage is TRBV20-1 and J usage is TRBJ1-1, with D possibly being TRBD1 (5 bases). The V end lost 0 bases, the J end lost 6 bases, and 20 bases lay between the germline ends. Germline V lookup: CDR1 DFQATT, CDR2 SNEGSKA (reference sequence). CDR3 length: 16 residues. The CDR3 bases are TGCAGTGCTAGAGATTGGCAGGGTACCTCGTTGGCTGAAGCTTTCTTT. Its translation is CSARDWQGTSLAEAFF.

This clonotype was seen more than once but under ten times. The V call is TRBV20-1, the J call TRBJ2-3; no firm D call. Germline V gene sequence: CDR1 DFQATT, CDR2 SNEGSKA (reference sequence). The CDR3 extends over 12 amino acids. The ends were cut back, 1 base at V and 4 bases at J, with 6 bases in the middle. Written as DNA, the CDR3 is TGCAGTGCTAGAGTTGGAGCAGATACGCAGTATTTT. Translating it yields CSARVGADTQYF.

This clonotype was seen at least ten times. The V gene is TRBV6-2 or TRBV6-3, the J gene TRBJ2-4; tentatively, D is TRBD1 (6 bases). The CDR3 spans 12 residues. V was pared by 5 bases and J by 8 bases, with 10 bases between. The germline gives CDR1 MNHEY, CDR2 SVGEGT. CDR3 nucleotide sequence: TGTGCCAGCAGTCGTTACAGGGACATTCAGTACTTC. This gives the protein CASSRYRDIQYF.

At least ten counts were recorded for this clonotype. J is TRBJ2-1 and V is TRBV4-2, with a possible D match to TRBD2 (6 bases). The CDR3 totals 20 residues. Trimming shortened V by 0 bases and J by 7 bases, and 28 bases separated the two germline ends. Germline V lookup: CDR1 LGHNA, CDR2 YNFKEQ. The CDR3 region is CASSQEASAWGKGRRNEQFF. The CDR3 DNA reads TGTGCCAGCAGCCAAGAAGCTAGCGCTTGGGGGAAAGGACGAAGAAATGAGCAGTTCTTC.

In its sample, this clonotype was seen a few times. This sequence joins TRBV19 and TRBJ1-5; D uncertain. Germline-derived CDR1 and CDR2 are LNHDA and SQIVND (reference sequence). The CDR3 totals 15 residues. Trimming removed 4 bases at V and 0 bases at J, with 10 bases between. CDR3 coding DNA: TGTGCCAGTAGTACGACGGATTATAGCAATCAGCCCCAGCATTTT. Translated, it gives CASSTTDYSNQPQHF.

This clonotype was seen many times. V and J are TRBV7-3 and TRBJ2-2; D is ambiguous. CDR1 is SGHTA and CDR2 is FQGTGA in the germline V gene. The V gene lost 1 base and the J gene lost 1 base, with 13 bases spanning the gap. The CDR3 contains 17 residues. In nucleotides, the CDR3 is TGTGCCAGCAGCTTAAACGCGGCGGCCCTGAACACCGGGGAGCTGTTTTTT. It codes for CASSLNAAALNTGELFF.

The V gene is TRBV9, the J gene TRBJ2-7; TRBD2 matches 14 bases. Germline V lookup: CDR1 SGDLS, CDR2 YYNGEE. The CDR3 is made up of 18 amino acids. Germline trimming cut 0 bases from V and 5 bases from J; bases unmatched to any gene: 10. CDR3: CASSVGLAGGPKRHEQYF. For the CDR3, the DNA is TGTGCCAGCAGCGTAGGACTAGCGGGAGGGCCAAAGCGCCACGAGCAGTACTTC.

This clonotype came up many times. The CDR3 nucleotides are TGTGCCAGCAGCAATAGCGGGAGGGCCACCTACAATGAGCAGTTCTTC. Encoded protein: CASSNSGRATYNEQFF. The V gene is TRBV9, the J gene TRBJ2-1; 11 positions agree with TRBD2. Germline CDR1 is SGDLS and CDR2 is YYNGEE. V gave up 4 bases and J gave up 2 bases; unmatched junction bases: 5. CDR3 length: 16 amino acids. Combining the CDR3 with reference TRBV9 and TRBJ2-1 gives the whole variable domain DSGVTQTPKHLITATGQRVTLRCSPRSGDLSVYWYQQSLDQGLQFLIQYYNGEERAKGNILERFSAQQFPDLHSELNLSSLELGDSALYFCASSNSGRATYNEQFFGPGTRLTVL.

This clonotype was seen at least ten times. CDR3 region: CSAEGEKLFF. CDR3 sequence (DNA): TGCAGTGCAGAGGGGGAAAAACTGTTTTTT. The rearrangement links TRBV20-1 to TRBJ1-4, with D possibly matching TRBD1 (5 bases). The CDR3 totals 10 residues. V was shortened by 6 bases and J by 8 bases, with 7 bases between the two germline ends. Germline CDR1 and CDR2: DFQATT and SNEGSKA (reference sequence).

CDR3 amino acids: CASSLWAGGGQPQHF. DNA of the CDR3: TGTGCCAGCAGCTTGTGGGCAGGGGGTGGACAGCCCCAGCATTTT. The V and J genes are TRBV5-6 and TRBJ1-5; 7 nucleotides align to TRBD1. Looked up from germline, CDR1 is SGHDT and CDR2 is YYEEEE. The CDR3 contains 15 residues. Trimming at V came to 1 base and at J to 7 bases, leaving 8 bases not matched to a gene.

This clonotype appeared many times. The chain employs TRBV13 and TRBJ2-5, with D possibly TRBD2 on 5 matching bases. The CDR3 totals 13 residues. V was pared by 1 base and J by 5 bases, with 8 bases between. Germline V gene lookup returns CDR1 PRHDT and CDR2 FYEKMQ (reference sequence). The chain's CDR3 is CASSLVGEETQYF. CDR3 DNA: TGTGCCAGCAGCTTAGTCGGGGAGGAGACCCAGTACTTC. Complete variable domain (other parts from reference TRBV13 and TRBJ2-5): AAGVIQSPRHLIKEKRETATLKCYPIPRHDTVYWYQQGPGQDPQFLISFYEKMQSDKGSIPDRFSAQQFSDYHSELNMSSLELGDSALYFCASSLVGEETQYFGPGTRLLVL.

At least ten counts were recorded for this clonotype. The rearrangement joins TRBV20-1 to TRBJ2-3; TRBD2 matches 7 bases. Germline V gives CDR1 DFQATT, CDR2 SNEGSKA (reference sequence). After removal of 0 bases from V and 4 bases from J, the junction contained 4 bases not matched to a gene. The CDR3 consists of 14 residues. The CDR3 nucleotides read TGCAGTGCTAGAGATCAACTAGCGTCAGATACGCAGTATTTT. Translating gives CSARDQLASDTQYF.

This clonotype turned up a few times. J is TRBJ2-7 and V is TRBV10-3; maybe TRBD2 (6 bases). Germline loops: CDR1 ENHRY, CDR2 SYGVKD. The germline V and J ends were trimmed by 7 bases and 3 bases, with 16 bases remaining between them. The CDR3 consists of 14 residues. CDR3 DNA sequence: TGTGCCATCAAAGTGGGGGAGGACGGCTACGAGCAGTACTTC. Amino acid sequence: CAIKVGEDGYEQYF.

This clonotype was seen repeatedly, ten times or more. The genes are TRBV14 and TRBJ2-5, with 10 bases lining up with TRBD2. This CDR3 spans 16 amino acids. CDR1 is SGHDN, CDR2 FVKESK, per germline. J lost 4 bases, V lost 0 bases, and 5 bases had no gene match. CDR3 sequence (DNA): TGTGCCAGCAGCCAAGATGTGGCTAGCGGGGGAGAGACCCAGTACTTC. Amino acid sequence: CASSQDVASGGETQYF.

This clonotype was seen only a few times. The rearrangement joins TRBV18 to TRBJ2-1; D possibly matches TRBD1 or TRBD2 (6 bases each). The CDR3 is 15 amino acids. V dropped 3 bases and J dropped 5 bases, with 14 bases sitting between them. Germline CDR1 reads KGHSH; CDR2 reads LQKENI. As DNA, the CDR3 is TGTGCCAGCTCACCTCGGGACTGGGGGCACAATGAGCAGTTCTTC. This translates into CASSPRDWGHNEQFF.

V and J are TRBV4-3 and TRBJ1-2, with a possible D match to TRBD1 (5 bases). V lost 5 bases, J lost 5 bases, and 12 bases lay in between. Germline lookup yields CDR1 LGHNA and CDR2 YSLEER. CDR3 size: 13 residues. CDR3 in DNA: TGCGCCAGCAGCGAAGGGGTGGGATATGGCTACACCTTC. Residues: CASSEGVGYGYTF.

In this sample, this clonotype turned up many times. The V and J genes are TRBV19 and TRBJ2-2; perhaps TRBD1 as D (6 bases). Germline V lookup: CDR1 LNHDA, CDR2 SQIVND (reference sequence). Trimming stripped 5 bases from V and 2 bases from J, with 12 bases between. The CDR3 totals 15 residues. The CDR3 DNA is TGTGCCAGTAGTCGAGAACAGGGAAACACCGGGGAGCTGTTTTTT. This sequence encodes CASSREQGNTGELFF.

This clonotype appeared many times. The chain links TRBV5-1 to TRBJ1-6; 7 bases line up with TRBD1. This CDR3 is 15 amino acids long. Germline assignment: CDR1 SGHRS and CDR2 YFSETQ. The J segment lost 5 bases and the V segment lost 4 bases, leaving 6 bases of the junction unmatched. The CDR3 loop reads CASSIGQANNSPLHF. CDR3 DNA sequence: TGCGCCAGCAGCATCGGACAGGCGAATAATTCACCCCTCCACTTT.